The 29 T cell receptor beta chains listed next were all sequenced from one sample in a study of blood T cell repertoires in COVID-19. Libraries were prepared by immunoSEQ multiplex PCR; TCRdb keeps only in-frame clonotypes and omits some of them. The data hold some 260,000 clones, with around 90% observed a single time. Sequenced material: PBMCs or T cells enriched from blood (not recorded which). All receptors derive from a woman aged 25-40 years with acute COVID-19.

This clone was observed once. The chain has TRBV7-2 and TRBJ1-5; 7 bases are shared with TRBD1. Germline lookup yields CDR1 SGHTA and CDR2 FQGNSA. CDR3 length: 15 residues. The junction had 8 bases not matched to a gene; V was cut back by 3 bases and J by 6 bases. Here the CDR3 DNA reads TGTGCCAGCAGCTTTTTAGCAGGGGGTGGTCAGCCCCAGCATTTT. This gives the protein CASSFLAGGGQPQHF.

V and J are TRBV11-2 and TRBJ2-2; D not resolved. The CDR3 is made up of 14 amino acids. CDR1 and CDR2 from the germline V gene are SGHAT and FQNNGV. Deletions cut 6 bases from V and 2 bases from J, with 10 bases between. The CDR3 DNA reads as TGTGCCAGCAGGGCCGGCGGAAACACCGGGGAGCTGTTTTTT. This gives the protein CASRAGGNTGELFF.

The chain uses TRBV10-3 and TRBJ2-1; tentative D call: TRBD2 (6 bases). The CDR3 runs 15 residues. Germline values: CDR1 ENHRY, CDR2 SYGVKD. The V end was cut by 6 bases, the J end by 6 bases, with 18 bases between. The CDR3 DNA follows: TGTGCCATCAGGGACCTTAGCGGAACTGGCAATGAGCAGTTCTTC. This gives the protein CAIRDLSGTGNEQFF.

V is TRBV29-1 and J is TRBJ1-2; D call uncertain. V lost 6 bases, J lost 4 bases, and 15 bases lay in between. Germline V gives CDR1 SQVTM, CDR2 ANQGSEA. This CDR3 is 13 amino acids long. The CDR3 is CSVADGKSYGYTF. The CDR3 bases are TGCAGCGTCGCGGACGGGAAGAGCTATGGCTACACCTTC.

The V call is TRBV27, the J call TRBJ2-5; 8 bases match TRBD2. J was trimmed by 4 bases and V by 9 bases; bases with no gene match: 16. Germline CDR1 reads MNHEY; CDR2 reads SMNVEV (reference sequence). This CDR3 contains 16 residues. CDR3 DNA: TGTGCCAGTTATAGTGGCTCGGGGGGGGGTGGAGAGACCCAGTACTTC. This translates into CASYSGSGGGGETQYF.

The V gene is TRBV6-5, the J gene TRBJ1-1; unclear D gene. CDR1 MNHEY and CDR2 SVGAGI come from the germline V gene. The CDR3 consists of 14 residues. V dropped 6 bases and J dropped 0 bases, with 11 bases sitting between them. CDR3 residues: CASSRTNMNTEAFF. The CDR3 DNA reads as TGTGCCAGCAGCCGTACCAACATGAACACTGAAGCTTTCTTT.

The chain is built from TRBV4-3 and TRBJ2-4; D gene ambiguous. Trimming cost V 5 bases and J 0 bases, with 23 bases left between them. CDR1 is LGHNA, CDR2 YSLEER, per germline. This CDR3 region has 19 residues. The CDR3, as DNA: TGCGCCAGCAGCAACCCTCCGGTGGGCGCAGTTCAAGCCAAAAACATTCAGTACTTC. Its protein is CASSNPPVGAVQAKNIQYF.

The rearrangement links TRBV5-4 to TRBJ2-7; D is perhaps TRBD1 (6 bases). Trimming pared 4 bases from V and 7 bases from J, leaving 24 bases between. Germline V gives CDR1 SGHNT, CDR2 YYREEE (reference sequence). CDR3 size: 16 residues. CDR3 sequence (DNA): TGTGCCAGCAGCCCCGAAGGGACACGGACATGGCGGGAGCAGTACTTC. It specifies CASSPEGTRTWREQYF. Together with reference TRBV5-4 and TRBJ2-7, the CDR3 gives the full variable domain: ETGVTQSPTHLIKTRGQQVTLRCSSQSGHNTVSWYQQALGQGPQFIFQYYREEENGRGNFPPRFSGLQFPNYSSELNVNALELDDSALYLCASSPEGTRTWREQYFGPGTRLTVT.

The chain is built from TRBV18 and TRBJ2-7, with 7 bases aligning to TRBD1. The germline V gene has CDR1 KGHSH and CDR2 LQKENI. J lost 0 bases, V lost 6 bases, and 8 bases had no gene match. This CDR3 is 15 amino acids long. DNA for the CDR3: TGTGCCAGCTCGCCGGGACAGCCGAGCTCCTACGAGCAGTACTTC. Protein sequence: CASSPGQPSSYEQYF.

This chain links TRBV7-6 with TRBJ2-5; 8 nucleotides match TRBD1. The CDR3 is 11 residues long. V lost 6 bases, J lost 11 bases, and 5 bases stayed unmatched. Germline V lookup: CDR1 SGHVS, CDR2 FNYEAQ. Here the CDR3 reads CASSSTGGQYF. CDR3 in DNA: TGTGCCAGCAGTTCAACAGGGGGTCAGTACTTC.

The gene calls are TRBV18 and TRBJ2-5; D may be TRBD2 (6 bases). Germline V gene sequence: CDR1 KGHSH, CDR2 LQKENI. CDR3 length: 16 residues. Trimming left V 4 bases short and J 5 bases short, with 20 bases between. CDR3 nucleotides: TGTGCCAGCTCACTTTTGATTGGGGACTCGAGGGAGACCCAGTACTTC. This codes for CASSLLIGDSRETQYF. The full variable domain, in which reference TRBV18 and TRBJ2-5 provide the parts outside the CDR3, is NAGVMQNPRHLVRRRGQEARLRCSPMKGHSHVYWYRQLPEEGLKFMVYLQKENIIDESGMPKERFSAEFPKEGPSILRIQQVVRGDSAAYFCASSLLIGDSRETQYFGPGTRLLVL.

This rearrangement joins TRBV25-1 to TRBJ2-3; D is undetermined. Trimming took 4 bases from V and 1 from J, leaving 12 bases between them. The germline V gene encodes CDR1 MGHDK and CDR2 SYGVNS. There are 15 residues in the CDR3. CDR3 DNA: TGTGCCAGCAGTGCCCAGCGCTCCCGCACAGATACGCAGTATTTT. The encoded protein is CASSAQRSRTDTQYF.

The V gene is TRBV18, the J gene TRBJ1-1; D call uncertain. This CDR3 is built from 13 residues. Germline V lookup: CDR1 KGHSH, CDR2 LQKENI. V was pared by 2 bases and J by 2 bases, with 6 bases between. The CDR3 here is CASSPTSNTEAFF. CDR3 DNA: TGTGCCAGCTCACCAACTAGCAACACTGAAGCTTTCTTT.

The rearrangement joins TRBV5-6 to TRBJ1-4; a weak D match, TRBD1 (6 bases). In germline, CDR1 is SGHDT, CDR2 YYEEEE. The length of the CDR3 is 15 residues. The V gene lost 4 bases and the J gene lost 4 bases, with 14 bases spanning the gap. CDR3 residues: CASSIGTKLNEKLFF. The CDR3 bases are TGTGCCAGCAGCATCGGGACAAAGCTTAATGAAAAACTGTTTTTT.

This clone has just one count. This chain connects TRBV27 to TRBJ2-3, with 10 bases fitting TRBD1. The V gene end was trimmed by 5 bases and the J gene end by 1 base; junction bases not matched to a gene: 3. This CDR3 has 15 amino acids. CDR1 is MNHEY, CDR2 SMNVEV, per germline (reference sequence). CDR3 DNA: TGTGCCAGCAGTCCCGGGACAGGGGGCACAGATACGCAGTATTTT. Translated, it gives CASSPGTGGTDTQYF.

V usage is TRBV27 and J usage is TRBJ2-7, with TRBD2 matching over 7 bases. CDR3 length: 16 amino acids. V gave up 2 bases and J gave up 4 bases; unmatched junction bases: 11. Germline V gives CDR1 MNHEY, CDR2 SMNVEV (reference sequence). The CDR3 DNA follows: TGTGCCAGCAGTTTAGCCCATCGGACTAGGGTGTACGAGCAGTACTTC. Its translation: CASSLAHRTRVYEQYF.

Only one count was recorded for this clone. The CDR3 here is CASSQDLSSGNTIYF. The CDR3 nucleotides read TGCGCCAGCAGCCAAGATCTGAGCTCTGGAAACACCATATATTTT. The V call is TRBV4-1, the J call TRBJ1-3; no definite D call. The germline gives CDR1 MGHRA, CDR2 YSYEKL. This CDR3 is built from 15 residues. Trimming removed 0 bases from V and 0 bases from J, with 6 bases in between.

The V gene is TRBV5-5, the J gene TRBJ1-5, with 8 bases matching TRBD1. The length of the CDR3 is 18 residues. Germline V gene sequence: CDR1 SGHKS, CDR2 YYEKEE (reference sequence). After removal of 0 bases from V and 0 bases from J, the junction contained 8 bases not matched to a gene. The CDR3 reads CASSLAAAGGYSNQPQHF. The CDR3 DNA reads TGTGCCAGCAGCTTGGCCGCCGCAGGGGGCTATAGCAATCAGCCCCAGCATTTT.

The CDR3 sequence is CASAGGVETQYF. The CDR3 region has the DNA TGTGCCAGCGCGGGGGGGGTGGAGACCCAGTACTTC. The chain combines TRBV2 with TRBJ2-5; 9 bases are a match to TRBD2. Trimming at V came to 8 bases and at J to 5 bases, leaving 3 bases not matched to a gene. CDR1 SNHLY and CDR2 FYNNEI come from the germline V gene. The CDR3 is 12 residues long.

The CDR3 bases are TGTGCCAGCAGTATGAATAAAGAAGGGACAAGCGGCTCCTACGAGCAGTACTTC. Protein sequence: CASSMNKEGTSGSYEQYF. This chain joins TRBV2 and TRBJ2-7, with a weak D call TRBD1 (6 bases). There are 18 residues in the CDR3. Germline V gene lookup returns CDR1 SNHLY and CDR2 FYNNEI. V shed 5 bases and J shed 0 bases, with 23 bases lying between them.

This chain uses TRBV28 with TRBJ2-2; D might be TRBD1 (6 bases). Germline V gives CDR1 MDHEN, CDR2 SYDVKM. V was shortened by 2 bases and J by 9 bases, with 10 bases between the two germline ends. This CDR3 is built from 13 residues. In DNA form, the CDR3 reads TGTGCCAGCAGTTTAGGTGGGGGCAGGGAGCTGTTTTTT. Amino acids: CASSLGGGRELFF.

V and J are TRBV27 and TRBJ2-2, with 7 bases that match TRBD1. Germline-derived CDR1 and CDR2 are MNHEY and SMNVEV (reference sequence). V shed 3 bases and J 5 bases; nucleotides not matched to a gene: 6. This CDR3 is 15 amino acids long. CDR3 DNA sequence: TGTGCCAGCAGTTTTTACGCAGGGGGAACCGGGGAGCTGTTTTTT. Translated: CASSFYAGGTGELFF.

This clone has a single count. As DNA, the CDR3 is TGTGCCATCATTCCTTTTAGTGGGCGAAACACCATATATTTT. Its protein is CAIIPFSGRNTIYF. This chain joins TRBV2 and TRBJ1-3; the D is unclear. From germline, CDR1 is SNHLY and CDR2 FYNNEI. The CDR3 contains 14 residues. Trimming stripped 10 bases from V and 5 bases from J, with 18 bases between.

The chain carries TRBV28 and TRBJ2-2; maybe TRBD2 (5 bases). Germline lookup yields CDR1 MDHEN and CDR2 SYDVKM. Trimming removed 2 bases at V and 7 bases at J, with 26 bases between. This CDR3 has 19 residues. This CDR3 is CASSLPGPSIRRDSGELFF. In DNA, the CDR3 is TGTGCCAGCAGTTTACCTGGGCCGTCAATCCGCCGGGATAGCGGGGAGCTGTTTTTT.

The gene calls are TRBV25-1 and TRBJ1-5; D is uncertain. Germline V gene sequence: CDR1 MGHDK, CDR2 SYGVNS. CDR3 length: 15 residues. V lost 1 base to trimming and J lost 5 bases, with 12 bases between them. The CDR3 reads CASSEWASGDQPQHF. CDR3 sequence (DNA): TGTGCCAGCAGTGAATGGGCTTCCGGGGATCAGCCCCAGCATTTT.

The rearrangement links TRBV11-2 to TRBJ1-4; 9 bases match TRBD1. CDR3 size: 18 residues. CDR1 is SGHAT, CDR2 FQNNGV, per germline. V shed 5 bases and J 6 bases; nucleotides not matched to a gene: 16. The CDR3 region has the DNA TGTGCCAGCAGCGGTCTAGAGCCTCAGGACAGGGGTGATGAAAAACTGTTTTTT. As protein: CASSGLEPQDRGDEKLFF. The full variable domain, its missing parts supplied by reference TRBV11-2 and TRBJ1-4, is EAGVAQSPRYKIIEKRQSVAFWCNPISGHATLYWYQQILGQGPKLLIQFQNNGVVDDSQLPKDRFSAERLKGVDSTLKIQPAKLEDSAVYLCASSGLEPQDRGDEKLFFGSGTQLSVL.

The gene calls are TRBV10-3 and TRBJ2-5, with D perhaps matching TRBD2 (6 bases). The CDR3 consists of 13 residues. V was shortened by 4 bases and J by 2 bases, with 8 bases between the two germline ends. From germline, CDR1 is ENHRY and CDR2 SYGVKD. CDR3 in amino acids: CAISAGLQETQYF. The CDR3 coding sequence is TGTGCCATCAGTGCCGGACTACAAGAGACCCAGTACTTC.

The J gene is TRBJ1-2, the V gene TRBV4-2; tentative D call: TRBD1 (5 bases). Deletions cut 4 bases from V and 0 bases from J, with 18 bases between. Germline CDR1 and CDR2: LGHNA and YNFKEQ. The CDR3 is made up of 17 amino acids. The CDR3 here is CASSLQGRGRPNYGYTF. CDR3 sequence (DNA): TGTGCCAGCAGCCTACAAGGAAGGGGCCGACCTAACTATGGCTACACCTTC.

V usage is TRBV27 and J usage is TRBJ1-5, with TRBD1 matching 7 bases. The CDR3 extends over 14 amino acids. Germline V gives CDR1 MNHEY, CDR2 SMNVEV (reference sequence). V gave up 4 bases and J gave up 6 bases; unmatched junction bases: 6. CDR3 nucleotide sequence: TGTGCCAGCAGTTCTCAGGGGGGTAGTCAGCCCCAGCATTTT. It codes for CASSSQGGSQPQHF.